This TCR beta chain was sequenced during a study of blood T cell repertoires in COVID-19. As for the study in general: The study drew acute and convalescent COVID-19 samples from the United States, Italy and Spain.

This clone was observed once. Trimming took off 5 bases at V and 5 bases at J, with 7 bases between the two ends. Germline CDR1 KGHSH, CDR2 LQKENI. The CDR3 length is 13 residues. This table comes from immunoSEQ multiplex PCR, and its TCRdb copy is limited to in-frame clones, with some not included. The sample includes some 180,000 clones, about 90% seen only once; the top ten take about a fifth. Sequenced input: peripheral blood. V usage is TRBV18 and J usage is TRBJ1-6; maybe TRBD1 (5 bases). The sequence was obtained from a man aged 55-75 years with active or convalescent COVID-19. In DNA form, the CDR3 reads TGTGCCAGCTCAACAGGACATAATTCACCCCTCCACTTT. This encodes CASSTGHNSPLHF.